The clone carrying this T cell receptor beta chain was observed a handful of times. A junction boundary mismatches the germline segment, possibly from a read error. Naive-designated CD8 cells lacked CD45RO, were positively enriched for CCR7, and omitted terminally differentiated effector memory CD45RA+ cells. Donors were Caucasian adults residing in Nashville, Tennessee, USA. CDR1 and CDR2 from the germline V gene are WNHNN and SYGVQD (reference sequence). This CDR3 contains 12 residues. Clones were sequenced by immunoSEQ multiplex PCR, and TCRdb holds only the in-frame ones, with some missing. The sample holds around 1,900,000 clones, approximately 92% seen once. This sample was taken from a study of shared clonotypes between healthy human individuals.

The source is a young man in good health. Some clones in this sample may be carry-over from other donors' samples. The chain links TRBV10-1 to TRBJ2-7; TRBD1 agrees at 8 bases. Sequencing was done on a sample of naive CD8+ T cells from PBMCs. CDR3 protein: CASSAREGQANF. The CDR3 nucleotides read TGCGCCAGCAGTGCCCGCGAGGGACAGGCCAACTTC.